One and the same sample provided the 18 T cell receptor beta chains below, sequenced in a study of response to subunit inactivated influenza vaccine. TCRdb passed the RT-PCR reads through MiXCR, listing each CDR3 protein once. The sample holds 540,000 or so distinct CDR3 sequences, 10% to 15% seen once. The starting material was PBMCs from blood, obtained about 40 days after vaccination. The receptors derive from a man aged 50-59 years who received an inactivated influenza vaccine.

This clonotype has more than one count but fewer than ten. The rearrangement links TRBV5-1 to TRBJ2-1, with 9 bases fitting TRBD1. Germline V lookup: CDR1 SGHRS, CDR2 YFSETQ. CDR3 length: 15 residues. J lost 7 bases, V lost 4 bases, and 9 bases had no gene match. CDR3 sequence reads: CASSPRTGALNEQFF. CDR3 in DNA: TGCGCCAGCAGCCCTAGGACAGGGGCGCTTAATGAGCAGTTCTTC.

This clonotype was detected many times. The chain links TRBV12-3 or TRBV12-4 to TRBJ2-5; D is uncertain. There are 14 residues in the CDR3. V lost 7 bases and J 1 base, leaving 13 bases between the germline ends. The CDR3 reads CASTKTATQETQYF. CDR3 DNA: TGTGCCAGCACCAAGACGGCAACCCAAGAGACCCAGTACTTC.

In this sample, this clonotype turned up many times. The CDR3 nucleotides are TGCGCCAGCAGTGAGTCCGCCACGGTTTACGAGCAGTACTTC. This translates into CASSESATVYEQYF. The chain combines TRBV10-1 with TRBJ2-7, with D hard to call. V shed 0 bases and J shed 4 bases, with 10 bases lying between them. In germline, CDR1 is WNHNN, CDR2 SYGVQD (reference sequence). The CDR3 runs 14 residues.

This clonotype has more than one count but fewer than ten. V is TRBV20-1 and J is TRBJ2-7; 7 nucleotides line up with TRBD2. The V and J ends lost 4 bases and 7 bases, in that order; junction bases with no gene match: 10. The CDR3 loop spans 13 amino acids. Per germline, CDR1 DFQATT and CDR2 SNEGSKA (reference sequence). CDR3 protein: CSATASGAGEQYF. CDR3 bases: TGCAGTGCTACGGCTAGCGGAGCTGGGGAGCAGTACTTC.

This clonotype was observed many times. The rearrangement uses TRBV12-3 or TRBV12-4 and TRBJ1-1, with D uncertain. V shed 6 bases and J shed 0 bases, with 11 bases lying between them. The CDR3 totals 14 residues. The CDR3 spells CASSQRGMNTEAFF. In DNA, the CDR3 is TGTGCCAGCAGCCAACGTGGGATGAACACTGAAGCTTTCTTT.

This clonotype was counted a few times. The CDR3 region has the DNA TGTGCCAGCAGTTACTCGAGGGGGGGGTACAATGAGCAGTTCTTC. This gives the protein CASSYSRGGYNEQFF. V usage is TRBV6-2 or TRBV6-3 and J usage is TRBJ2-1; D is possibly TRBD2 (7 bases). CDR1 is MNHEY, CDR2 SVGEGT, per germline. V was trimmed by 0 bases and J by 4 bases, leaving 10 bases between them. CDR3 size: 15 residues.

This clonotype was recorded a few times. V and J are TRBV6-5 and TRBJ2-2, with 11 bases fitting TRBD2. The CDR3 is 16 amino acids. CDR1 is MNHEY, CDR2 SVGAGI, per germline. V shed 0 bases and J 8 bases; nucleotides not matched to a gene: 5. CDR3 sequence reads: CASSYSLTSGEGELFF. The DNA of the CDR3 is TGTGCCAGCAGTTACTCGTTGACTAGCGGGGAAGGGGAGCTGTTTTTT.

This clonotype was observed many times. The CDR3 DNA follows: TGTGCCAGCAGTTACTCGACTTTAGGACAGGGAAAAGGCTACACCTTC. It codes for CASSYSTLGQGKGYTF. The J gene is TRBJ1-2, the V gene TRBV6-5, with 8 bases matching TRBD1. There are 16 residues in the CDR3. The V gene's germline CDR1 is MNHEY and CDR2 SVGAGI. With V trimmed by 0 bases and J by 8 bases, 11 bases remained unmatched.

Ten or more counts support this clonotype. This chain joins TRBV20-1 and TRBJ1-5; TRBD1 matches at 10 bases. The ends lost 6 bases at V and 0 bases at J; junction bases unmatched: 11. The germline gives CDR1 DFQATT, CDR2 SNEGSKA (reference sequence). The CDR3 extends over 17 amino acids. The DNA of the CDR3 is TGCAGTGCCCCGACAGGGGGCGGAACTCGTAGCAATCAGCCCCAGCATTTT. Residues: CSAPTGGGTRSNQPQHF.

J is TRBJ1-5 and V is TRBV7-8; D ambiguous. V dropped 1 base and J dropped 3 bases, with 10 bases sitting between them. Germline values: CDR1 SGHVS, CDR2 FQNEAQ. This CDR3 spans 15 amino acids. In DNA form, the CDR3 reads TGTGCCAGCAGCTTAGTCCCAGAACCCAATCAGCCCCAGCATTTT. It specifies CASSLVPEPNQPQHF. Full variable domain (remainder filled in from reference TRBV7-8 and TRBJ1-5): GAGVSQSPRYKVAKRGQDVALRCDPISGHVSLFWYQQALGQGPEFLTYFQNEAQLDKSGLPSDRFFAERPEGSVSTLKIQRTQQEDSAVYLCASSLVPEPNQPQHFGDGTRLSIL.

This clonotype came up a few times. The chain is built from TRBV6-5 and TRBJ2-2, with TRBD1 as a possible D gene (6 bases). The V gene lost 0 bases and the J gene lost 7 bases, with 15 bases spanning the gap. The germline V gene encodes CDR1 MNHEY and CDR2 SVGAGI. The CDR3 is 16 residues long. The CDR3 DNA reads TGTGCCAGCAGTTACTCTAACAGGGCTATGAGCGGGGAGCTGTTTTTT. Translated: CASSYSNRAMSGELFF.

The table lists this clonotype with many counts. The chain is built from TRBV20-1 and TRBJ2-7, with D possibly matching TRBD1 (6 bases). This CDR3 is 11 amino acids long. CDR1 is DFQATT and CDR2 is SNEGSKA in the germline V gene (reference sequence). Trimming took off 6 bases at V and 3 bases at J, with 9 bases between the two ends. The CDR3 DNA is TGCAGTGCCCGACAGGACTACGAGCAGTACTTC. It codes for CSARQDYEQYF.

This clonotype was observed at least ten times. The V gene is TRBV12-3 or TRBV12-4, the J gene TRBJ2-1; D unresolved. The CDR3 spans 11 residues. V lost 6 bases and J lost 4, with 4 bases in between. CDR3 coding DNA: TGTGCCAGCAGCCAATACAATGAGCAGTTCTTC. Translation gives CASSQYNEQFF.

This chain uses TRBV20-1 with TRBJ1-5, with D hard to call. V was clipped by 4 bases and J by 2 bases, with 6 bases between them. CDR3 length: 12 residues. The V gene's germline CDR1 is DFQATT and CDR2 SNEGSKA (reference sequence). The chain's CDR3 is CSAKWGNQPQHF. The CDR3 DNA sequence: TGCAGTGCTAAGTGGGGCAATCAGCCCCAGCATTTT.

This clonotype has a count of ten or more. V usage is TRBV4-3 and J usage is TRBJ2-7; D uncertain. This CDR3 contains 15 residues. From germline, CDR1 is LGHNA and CDR2 YSLEER. The ends were cut back, 0 bases at V and 2 bases at J, with 11 bases in the middle. The CDR3 nucleotides are TGCGCCAGCAGCCAAGATTGGAATCGAGCCTACGAGCAGTACTTC. It codes for CASSQDWNRAYEQYF.

This clonotype was counted ten times or more. The chain couples TRBV20-1 to TRBJ2-1; TRBD1 agrees at 7 bases. After removal of 5 bases from V and 3 bases from J, the junction contained 4 bases not matched to a gene. Per germline, CDR1 DFQATT and CDR2 SNEGSKA (reference sequence). CDR3 length: 13 residues. Written as DNA, the CDR3 is TGCAGTGCTTCCGGGACAGTCTACAATGAGCAGTTCTTC. It is translated as CSASGTVYNEQFF.

This clonotype was seen a few times. This chain uses TRBV10-3 with TRBJ1-5; D call uncertain. The V gene's germline CDR1 is ENHRY and CDR2 SYGVKD. The CDR3 totals 13 residues. The germline V and J ends were trimmed by 3 bases and 2 bases, with 5 bases remaining between them. CDR3 residues: CAISDLGNQPQHF. CDR3 in DNA: TGTGCCATCAGTGATTTGGGCAATCAGCCCCAGCATTTT.

This rearrangement joins TRBV5-1 to TRBJ2-1; tentatively, D is TRBD2 (5 bases). Germline-derived CDR1 and CDR2 are SGHRS and YFSETQ. The CDR3 length is 14 residues. V was pared by 0 bases and J by 8 bases, with 12 bases between. CDR3 DNA sequence: TGCGCCAGCAGCTTGGAACAAGGAGCGGATGAGCAGTTCTTC. Amino acids: CASSLEQGADEQFF.